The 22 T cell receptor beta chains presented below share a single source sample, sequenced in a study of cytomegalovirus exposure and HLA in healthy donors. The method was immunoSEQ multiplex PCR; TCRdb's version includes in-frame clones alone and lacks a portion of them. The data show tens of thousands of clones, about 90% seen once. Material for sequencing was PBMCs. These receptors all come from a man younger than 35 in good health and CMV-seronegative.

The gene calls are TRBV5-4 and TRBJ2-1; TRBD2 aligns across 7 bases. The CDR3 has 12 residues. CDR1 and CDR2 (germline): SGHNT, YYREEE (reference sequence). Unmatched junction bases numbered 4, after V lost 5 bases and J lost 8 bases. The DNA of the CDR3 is TGTGCCAGCAGGACTAGCCGGGATGAGCAGTTCTTC. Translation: CASRTSRDEQFF.

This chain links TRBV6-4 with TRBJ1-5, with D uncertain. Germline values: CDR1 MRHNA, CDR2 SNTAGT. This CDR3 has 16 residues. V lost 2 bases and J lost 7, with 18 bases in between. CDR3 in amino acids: CASSDTPSGERQPQHF. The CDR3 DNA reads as TGTGCCAGCAGTGACACACCCTCTGGGGAGAGGCAGCCCCAGCATTTT.

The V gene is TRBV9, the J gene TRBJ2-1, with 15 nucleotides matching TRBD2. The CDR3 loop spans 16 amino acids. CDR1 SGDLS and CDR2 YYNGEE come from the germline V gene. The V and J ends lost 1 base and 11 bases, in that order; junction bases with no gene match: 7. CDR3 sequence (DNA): TGTGCCAGCAGCGTAAGTGGGACTAGCGGGAGGTCAAAGCAGTTCTTC. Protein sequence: CASSVSGTSGRSKQFF.

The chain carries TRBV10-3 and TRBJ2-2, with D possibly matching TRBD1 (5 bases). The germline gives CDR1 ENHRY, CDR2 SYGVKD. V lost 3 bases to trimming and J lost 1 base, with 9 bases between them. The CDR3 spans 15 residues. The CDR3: CAISDGALNTGELFF. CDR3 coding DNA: TGTGCCATCAGTGATGGGGCTCTGAACACCGGGGAGCTGTTTTTT.

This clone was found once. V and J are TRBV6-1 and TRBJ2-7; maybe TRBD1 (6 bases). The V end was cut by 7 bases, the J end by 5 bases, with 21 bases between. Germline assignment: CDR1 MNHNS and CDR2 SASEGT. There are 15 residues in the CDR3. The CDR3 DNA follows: TGTGCCAGCACCCCTTCCCCTTCCGGACAGAACGAGCAGTACTTC. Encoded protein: CASTPSPSGQNEQYF.

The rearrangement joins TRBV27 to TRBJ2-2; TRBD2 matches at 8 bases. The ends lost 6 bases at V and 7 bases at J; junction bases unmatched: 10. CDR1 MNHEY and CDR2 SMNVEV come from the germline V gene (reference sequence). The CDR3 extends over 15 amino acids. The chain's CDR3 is CASSLSGNMGGELFF. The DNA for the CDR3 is TGTGCCAGCAGCCTTAGCGGGAATATGGGCGGGGAGCTGTTTTTT.

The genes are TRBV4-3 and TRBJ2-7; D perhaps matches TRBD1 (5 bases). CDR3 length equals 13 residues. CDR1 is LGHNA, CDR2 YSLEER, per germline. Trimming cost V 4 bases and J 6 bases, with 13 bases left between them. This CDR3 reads CASSPSQGLEQYF. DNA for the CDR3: TGCGCCAGCAGCCCTTCCCAGGGTCTCGAGCAGTACTTC.

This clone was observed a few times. CDR3 nucleotide sequence: TGTGCCAGCAGTGAAGAGGGGTCAACCTACGAGCAGTACTTC. It encodes CASSEEGSTYEQYF. The rearrangement uses TRBV6-1 and TRBJ2-7, with TRBD1 as a possible D gene (5 bases). Per germline, CDR1 MNHNS and CDR2 SASEGT. Trimming cost V 1 base and J 2 bases, with 9 bases left between them. The CDR3 runs to 14 residues.

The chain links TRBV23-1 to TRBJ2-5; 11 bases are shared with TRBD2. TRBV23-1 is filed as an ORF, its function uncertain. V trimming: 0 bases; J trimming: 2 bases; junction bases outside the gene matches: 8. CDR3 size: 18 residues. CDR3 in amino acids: CASSQSGGTSGTQETQYF. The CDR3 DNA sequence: TGCGCCAGCAGTCAATCGGGAGGGACTAGCGGAACACAAGAGACCCAGTACTTC.

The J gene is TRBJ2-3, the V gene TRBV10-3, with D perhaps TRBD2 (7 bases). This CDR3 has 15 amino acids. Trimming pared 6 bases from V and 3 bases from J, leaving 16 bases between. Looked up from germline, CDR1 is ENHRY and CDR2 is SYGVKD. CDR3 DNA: TGTGCCATCAGCCACGGCGGGGGCTCGACAGATACGCAGTATTTT. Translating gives CAISHGGGSTDTQYF.

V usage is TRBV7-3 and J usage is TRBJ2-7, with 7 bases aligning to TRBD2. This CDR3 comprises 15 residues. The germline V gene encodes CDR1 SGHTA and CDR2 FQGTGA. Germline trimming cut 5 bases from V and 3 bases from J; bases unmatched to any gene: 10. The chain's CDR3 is CASSPFAGVHYEQYF. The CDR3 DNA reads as TGTGCCAGCAGCCCATTTGCGGGAGTACACTACGAGCAGTACTTC.

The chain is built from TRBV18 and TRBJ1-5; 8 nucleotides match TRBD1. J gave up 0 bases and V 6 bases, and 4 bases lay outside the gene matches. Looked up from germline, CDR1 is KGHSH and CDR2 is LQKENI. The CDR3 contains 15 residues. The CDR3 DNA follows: TGTGCCAGCTCGCCGACAGGGGTTAGCAATCAGCCCCAGCATTTT. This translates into CASSPTGVSNQPQHF.

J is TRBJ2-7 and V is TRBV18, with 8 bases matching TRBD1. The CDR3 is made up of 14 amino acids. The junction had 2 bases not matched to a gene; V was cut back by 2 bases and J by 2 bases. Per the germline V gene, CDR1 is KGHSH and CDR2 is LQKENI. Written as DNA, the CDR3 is TGTGCCAGCTCACCAAGACAGGGGACCTACGAGCAGTACTTC. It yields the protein CASSPRQGTYEQYF.

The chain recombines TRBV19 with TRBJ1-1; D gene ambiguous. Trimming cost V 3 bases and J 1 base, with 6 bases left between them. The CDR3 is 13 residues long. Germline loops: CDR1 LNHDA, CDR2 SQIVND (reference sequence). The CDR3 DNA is TGTGCCAGTAGTATGAGTGGGAACACTGAAGCTTTCTTT. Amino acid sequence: CASSMSGNTEAFF.

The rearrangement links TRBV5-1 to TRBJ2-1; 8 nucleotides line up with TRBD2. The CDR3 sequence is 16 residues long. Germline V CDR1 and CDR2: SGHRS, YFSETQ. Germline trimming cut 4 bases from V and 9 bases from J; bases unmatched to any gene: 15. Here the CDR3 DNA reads TGCGCCAGCAGCCGAACGGCTAGCGGGTGGGAAGGTGAGCAGTTCTTC. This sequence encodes CASSRTASGWEGEQFF.

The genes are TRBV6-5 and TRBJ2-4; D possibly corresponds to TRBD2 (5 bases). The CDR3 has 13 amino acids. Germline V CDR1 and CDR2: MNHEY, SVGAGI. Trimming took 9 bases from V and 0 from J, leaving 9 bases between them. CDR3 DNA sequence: TGTGCCAGTCGTGGACTAGCCAAAAACATTCAGTACTTC. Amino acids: CASRGLAKNIQYF.

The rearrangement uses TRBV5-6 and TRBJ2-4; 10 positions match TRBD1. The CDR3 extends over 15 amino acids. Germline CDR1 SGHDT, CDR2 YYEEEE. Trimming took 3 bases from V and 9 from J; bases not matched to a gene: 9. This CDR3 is CASSSSPGQGFIQYF. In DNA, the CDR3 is TGTGCCAGCAGCTCAAGTCCGGGACAGGGGTTCATTCAGTACTTC.

The CDR3 DNA sequence: TGTGCCATCAGTTTTACTAGCGGGAGCCCCTACGAGCAGTACTTC. This sequence encodes CAISFTSGSPYEQYF. The rearrangement uses TRBV10-3 and TRBJ2-7; 11 nucleotides line up with TRBD2. CDR1 and CDR2 from the germline V gene are ENHRY and SYGVKD. With V trimmed by 5 bases and J by 2 bases, 5 bases remained unmatched. The length of the CDR3 is 15 residues.

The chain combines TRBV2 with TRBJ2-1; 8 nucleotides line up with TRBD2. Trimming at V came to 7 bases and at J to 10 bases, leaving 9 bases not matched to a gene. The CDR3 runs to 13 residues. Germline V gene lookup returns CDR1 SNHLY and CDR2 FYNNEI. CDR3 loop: CASMAGGGREQFF. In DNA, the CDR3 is TGTGCCAGCATGGCGGGAGGCGGGAGAGAGCAGTTCTTC.

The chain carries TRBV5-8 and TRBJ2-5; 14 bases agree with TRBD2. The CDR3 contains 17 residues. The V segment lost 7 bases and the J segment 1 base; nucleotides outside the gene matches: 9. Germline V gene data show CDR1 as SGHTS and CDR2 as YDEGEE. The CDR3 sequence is CASGTGTSGRTQETQYF. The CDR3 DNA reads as TGTGCCAGCGGCACCGGGACTAGCGGGAGAACCCAAGAGACCCAGTACTTC.

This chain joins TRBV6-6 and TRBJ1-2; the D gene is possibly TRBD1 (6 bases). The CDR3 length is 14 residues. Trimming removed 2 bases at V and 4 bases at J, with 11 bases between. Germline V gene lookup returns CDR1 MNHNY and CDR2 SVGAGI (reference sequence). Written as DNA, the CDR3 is TGTGCCAGCAGTTACGGACAGCAACCCTATGGCTACACCTTC. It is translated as CASSYGQQPYGYTF.

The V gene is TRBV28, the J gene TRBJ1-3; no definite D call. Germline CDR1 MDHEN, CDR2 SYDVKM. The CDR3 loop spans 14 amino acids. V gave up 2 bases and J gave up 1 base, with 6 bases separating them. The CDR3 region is CASSLGGSGNTIYF. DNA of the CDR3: TGTGCCAGCAGTTTAGGAGGTTCTGGAAACACCATATATTTT.